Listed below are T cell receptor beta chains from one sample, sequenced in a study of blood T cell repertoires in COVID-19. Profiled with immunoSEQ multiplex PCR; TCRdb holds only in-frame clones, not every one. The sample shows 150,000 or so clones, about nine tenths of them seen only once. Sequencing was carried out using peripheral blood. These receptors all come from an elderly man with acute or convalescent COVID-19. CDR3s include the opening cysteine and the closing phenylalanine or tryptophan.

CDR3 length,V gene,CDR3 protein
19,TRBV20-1,CSASITGTGGIIGNQPQHF
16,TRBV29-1,CSVGEPGLARGGELFF
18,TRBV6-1,CASSERPSELLSGNTIYF
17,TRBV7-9,CASSLYGAGGPPYEQYF
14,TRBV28,CASSSGTGGYGYTF
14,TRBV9,CASSVGLAGTEAFF
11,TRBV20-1,CSAPQGHEQYF
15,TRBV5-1,CASSLYGTGVEKLFF
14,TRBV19,CASKGQTFNQPQHF
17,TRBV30,CAWRGGKTGSGVRGYTF
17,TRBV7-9,CASSFHRGRDAKNIQYF
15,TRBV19,CASSIRSGGTGELFF
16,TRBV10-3,CAISYPGQGAYNEQFF
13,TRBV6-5,CASSYVRNQPQHF
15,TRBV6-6,CASSSLRDRVIRYTF
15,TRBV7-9,CASSSRTDRVEKLFF
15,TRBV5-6,CASSLQGMSTDTQYF
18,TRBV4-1,CASSLTPTGHSRYNEQFF
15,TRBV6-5,CARPPHRRLNHEQYF
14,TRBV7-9,CASSLGTGVYEQYF
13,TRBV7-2,CASSLNREGGYTF
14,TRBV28,CASSGSGGNHEQYF
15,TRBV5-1,CASSLQKIPDTEAFF
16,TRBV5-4,CASSFGSGGTVNEQFF
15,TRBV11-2,CASSLVLAGQETQYF
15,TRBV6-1,CASSEESGSYNEQFF
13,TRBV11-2,CASSLVAKNEQFF
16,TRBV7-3,CASSQGAGGSTDTQYF
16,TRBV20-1,CSASMSGIFQGNTIYF
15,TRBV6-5,CASNWGTGQDYGYTF
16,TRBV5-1,CATRLAAGGIQETQYF
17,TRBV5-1,CASSLAVAAGGNYEQYF
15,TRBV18,CASSPGTSGGYEQFF
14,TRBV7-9,CATRRGEGGETQYF
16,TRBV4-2,CASSQPGQGASSPLHF
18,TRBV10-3,CAISEFPQGSGSYNEQFF
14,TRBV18,CASSPPHRMGGYTF
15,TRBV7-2,CASSLGSGTYNEQFF
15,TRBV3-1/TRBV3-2,CASSQVIGDSYGYTF
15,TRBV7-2,CASSSGSSGRAPQYF
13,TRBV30,CAWSPQGSTEAFF
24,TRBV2,CASTSKIGSGTGGMTGVRTGELFF
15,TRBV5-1,CASSASGTGIHEQYF
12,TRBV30,CAWSYSHNEQFF
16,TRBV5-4,CASSRTGATANYGYTF
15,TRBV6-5,CASRPTGGASYEQYF
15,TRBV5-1,CASSSGGSSYNEQFF
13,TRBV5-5,CASSTLDFGTQYF
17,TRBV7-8,CASSPRTGLSGANVLTF